This T cell receptor beta chain was identified during a study of shared clonotypes between healthy human individuals. Study information: A donor's plate count was three for CD4 naive and three for CD4 memory; CD8 naive had two and CD8 memory one.

Several immunoSEQ plates received, in even portions, the genomic DNA of each subset. TCRdb's copy holds only in-frame clones and misses some; the assay was immunoSEQ multiplex PCR. The table has 750,000 to 1,000,000 clones, more than 85% seen once. Naive CD8 cells were CD45RO-negative, positively selected for CCR7, excluding terminally differentiated effector memory CD45RA+ cells. Losses at the gene ends were 5 bases for V and 7 bases for J; bases not matched to a gene: 9. In germline, CDR1 is SEHNR, CDR2 FQNEAQ (reference sequence). CDR3 length: 15 amino acids. The source material was naive CD8+ T cells sorted from blood. The chain uses TRBV7-9 and TRBJ1-1, with 11 bases fitting TRBD1. The source of this sequence is a young man in good health. This CDR3 reads CASSPRDRGFGEAFF. CDR3 DNA: TGTGCCAGCAGCCCCCGGGACAGGGGGTTCGGTGAAGCTTTCTTT.